This TCR beta chain originates from a study of technical replicates of blood from a few donors. This CDR3 region has 14 residues. Trimming stripped 6 bases from V and 6 bases from J, with 12 bases between. In germline, CDR1 is SNHLY, CDR2 FYNNEI. Generated by immunoSEQ multiplex PCR, the TCRdb table keeps only in-frame clones and is missing some. Here the sample spans more than 75,000 clones, 70% to 90% being singletons. This TCR derives from a human donor in good health. Some clones in this sample may be carry-over from other donors' samples. This sequence joins TRBV2 and TRBJ1-6, with a tentative D call TRBD1 (5 bases). Sequencing was performed on PBMCs. For the CDR3, the DNA is TGTGCCAGCAGAGACAGATACGCTAATTCACCCCTCCACTTT. Encoded protein: CASRDRYANSPLHF.